These 21 T cell receptor beta chains were sequenced from one sample in a study of blood T cell repertoires in COVID-19. Data came from immunoSEQ multiplex PCR; TCRdb stores just in-frame clones and leaves some out. The sample records some 300,000 clones, around 87% being singletons. The sequenced sample was peripheral blood. The receptor source for this set is a man between 65 and 85 years old with acute or convalescent COVID-19.

This clone was seen a few times. The chain joins TRBV5-1 to TRBJ1-3; 10 bases map to TRBD1. Germline CDR1 reads SGHRS; CDR2 reads YFSETQ. This CDR3 comprises 16 residues. The V segment lost 2 bases and the J segment 3 bases; nucleotides outside the gene matches: 5. The CDR3 DNA follows: TGCGCCAGCAGCTTCCGTGGGACAGGGGATGGAAACACCATATATTTT. This gives the protein CASSFRGTGDGNTIYF.

The chain uses TRBV27 and TRBJ1-2, with 8 nucleotides matching TRBD1. The V segment lost 5 bases and the J segment 2 bases; nucleotides outside the gene matches: 4. The CDR3 loop spans 14 amino acids. Germline V gives CDR1 MNHEY, CDR2 SMNVEV (reference sequence). The CDR3 sequence is CASSPRTGNYGYTF. The CDR3, as DNA: TGTGCCAGCAGTCCCCGGACAGGGAACTATGGCTACACCTTC.

The V and J genes are TRBV6-5 and TRBJ1-2; 9 nucleotides match TRBD1. This CDR3 comprises 15 residues. The germline gives CDR1 MNHEY, CDR2 SVGAGI. Losses at the gene ends were 0 bases for V and 6 bases for J; bases not matched to a gene: 5. The CDR3, as DNA: TGTGCCAGCAGTTACTCGAACAGGGGGCTAAATGGCTACACCTTC. Translated, it gives CASSYSNRGLNGYTF.

The V call is TRBV19, the J call TRBJ2-3; no clear D gene. Trimming removed 4 bases from V and 2 bases from J, with 7 bases in between. The CDR3 has 13 amino acids. Germline V gene lookup returns CDR1 LNHDA and CDR2 SQIVND (reference sequence). The CDR3 sequence is CASSRVPTDTQYF. CDR3 DNA: TGTGCCAGTAGTAGAGTCCCCACAGATACGCAGTATTTT.

The chain has TRBV19 and TRBJ1-1; D is ambiguous. This CDR3 spans 15 amino acids. Trimming cost V 5 bases and J 0 bases, with 13 bases left between them. Germline CDR1 is LNHDA and CDR2 is SQIVND (reference sequence). Here the CDR3 DNA reads TGTGCCAGTAGTCACCCGACACCCATGAACACTGAAGCTTTCTTT. Encoded protein: CASSHPTPMNTEAFF.

CDR3 DNA: TGTGCCAGCTCATTGCAGCGGGAGTGGGAAGAGACCCAGTACTTC. Protein product: CASSLQREWEETQYF. J is TRBJ2-5 and V is TRBV18; 8 bases fit TRBD2. Germline values: CDR1 KGHSH, CDR2 LQKENI. The J segment lost 3 bases and the V segment lost 5 bases, leaving 8 bases of the junction unmatched. This CDR3 is built from 15 residues. Looking up the rest from reference TRBV18 and TRBJ2-5 gives the full variable domain: NAGVMQNPRHLVRRRGQEARLRCSPMKGHSHVYWYRQLPEEGLKFMVYLQKENIIDESGMPKERFSAEFPKEGPSILRIQQVVRGDSAAYFCASSLQREWEETQYFGPGTRLLVL.

This chain links TRBV6-2 or TRBV6-3 with TRBJ1-5; 8 nucleotides match TRBD1. Germline CDR1 and CDR2: MNHEY and SVGEGT. The CDR3 extends over 16 amino acids. V was clipped by 5 bases and J by 3 bases; unmatched bases: 9. CDR3 bases: TGTGCCAGCAGTCGAGGGGGACAGGTAATCAATCAGCCCCAGCATTTT. Amino acid sequence: CASSRGGQVINQPQHF.

The chain links TRBV6-5 to TRBJ1-1, with a tentative D call TRBD1 (5 bases). Trimming pared 6 bases from V and 11 bases from J, leaving 13 bases between. Looked up from germline, CDR1 is MNHEY and CDR2 is SVGAGI. The CDR3 sequence is 11 residues long. CDR3 sequence (DNA): TGTGCCAGCAGCCTTCAGGGTAAGGCTTTCTTT. The encoded protein is CASSLQGKAFF.

The J gene is TRBJ2-5, the V gene TRBV30; D gene unclear. This CDR3 spans 14 amino acids. V lost 0 bases and J 5 bases, leaving 13 bases between the germline ends. CDR1 is GTSNPN and CDR2 is SVGIG in the germline V gene (reference sequence). This CDR3 reads CAWSVLVSSETQYF. For the CDR3, the DNA is TGTGCCTGGAGTGTACTGGTCTCCTCGGAGACCCAGTACTTC.

V usage is TRBV19 and J usage is TRBJ1-1; unclear D gene. From germline, CDR1 is LNHDA and CDR2 SQIVND (reference sequence). The CDR3 runs 16 residues. The ends were cut back, 3 bases at V and 5 bases at J, with 19 bases in the middle. Written as DNA, the CDR3 is TGTGCCAGTAGTATTGAAGCCTTCCCGGGGTGGACTGAAGCTTTCTTT. Translated: CASSIEAFPGWTEAFF.

The chain employs TRBV5-1 and TRBJ2-3; 10 nucleotides match TRBD2. CDR3 size: 17 residues. The ends lost 5 bases at V and 5 bases at J; junction bases unmatched: 14. Germline loops: CDR1 SGHRS, CDR2 YFSETQ. The CDR3 reads CASRAGGPFAPLDTQYF. For the CDR3, the DNA is TGCGCCAGCAGAGCGGGAGGGCCTTTTGCCCCCCTAGATACGCAGTATTTT.

V and J are TRBV29-1 and TRBJ1-6; D ambiguous. The V gene lost 5 bases and the J gene lost 8 bases, with 16 bases spanning the gap. Germline V gives CDR1 SQVTM, CDR2 ANQGSEA. This CDR3 comprises 14 residues. The CDR3 protein is CSVRYSGGDSPLHF. For the CDR3, the DNA is TGCAGCGTTAGGTACTCCGGCGGGGATTCACCCCTCCACTTT.

The chain employs TRBV6-5 and TRBJ1-2, with TRBD1 identical over 7 bases. The CDR3 consists of 13 residues. Trimming removed 4 bases from V and 7 bases from J; junction bases left unmatched: 6. The V gene's germline CDR1 is MNHEY and CDR2 SVGAGI. The CDR3 nucleotides read TGTGCCAGCAGTTTAACGACAGGGAGTGGCTACACCTTC. It is translated as CASSLTTGSGYTF.

V is TRBV21-1 and J is TRBJ2-5; the table's D call, TRBD2, was not checked against the DNA. TRBV21-1 is recorded as a pseudogene. The CDR3 spans 19 residues. The CDR3 nucleotides are TGTGCCTGTATATCAGGGTTGGGGACTAGTTTGGGGACTCAAGAGACCCAGTACTTC. Translated, it gives CACISGLGTSLGTQETQYF.

The V gene is TRBV19, the J gene TRBJ2-7, with D tentatively TRBD1 (5 bases). Between the trimmed V and J ends, which lost 1 base and 2 bases, there was a span of 15 bases. Germline-derived CDR1 and CDR2 are LNHDA and SQIVND (reference sequence). This CDR3 has 16 residues. CDR3 in amino acids: CASSIAAAGLPYEQYF. CDR3 coding DNA: TGTGCCAGTAGTATAGCAGCCGCAGGGCTTCCCTACGAGCAGTACTTC.

The gene calls are TRBV6-2 or TRBV6-3 and TRBJ2-3, with TRBD2 matching 12 bases. The CDR3 runs 15 residues. The V segment lost 2 bases and the J segment 13 bases; nucleotides outside the gene matches: 10. Germline-derived CDR1 and CDR2 are MNHEY and SVGEGT. The CDR3 spells CASSYPGLAGSLEYF. The CDR3 DNA reads TGTGCCAGCAGTTACCCTGGACTAGCGGGATCGTTGGAGTATTTT.

The gene calls are TRBV7-2 and TRBJ1-1; D ambiguous. Germline CDR1 and CDR2: SGHTA and FQGNSA. The CDR3 loop spans 14 amino acids. Trimming removed 2 bases from V and 1 base from J, with 8 bases in between. In DNA, the CDR3 is TGTGCCAGCAGCTTAACTCTCGGGAACACTGAAGCTTTCTTT. Its translation: CASSLTLGNTEAFF.

This chain joins TRBV7-8 and TRBJ2-5, with TRBD2 matching over 12 bases. Germline V gene sequence: CDR1 SGHVS, CDR2 FQNEAQ. The CDR3 totals 15 residues. The J segment lost 5 bases and the V segment lost 7 bases, leaving 8 bases of the junction unmatched. For the CDR3, the DNA is TGTGCCAGCATGCGACTAGCGGGGGTCGGGGAGACCCAGTACTTC. Translated: CASMRLAGVGETQYF.

The rearrangement uses TRBV5-4 and TRBJ2-5; D perhaps matches TRBD2 (5 bases). V was clipped by 0 bases and J by 4 bases, with 16 bases between them. The CDR3 covers 16 residues. Germline CDR1 reads SGHNT; CDR2 reads YYREEE (reference sequence). CDR3 in DNA: TGTGCCAGCAGCTTGGTTGGAAGGGAAAGCGGAGAGACCCAGTACTTC. This translates into CASSLVGRESGETQYF.

The chain combines TRBV11-2 with TRBJ2-7; D is undetermined. Looked up from germline, CDR1 is SGHAT and CDR2 is FQNNGV. CDR3 length equals 14 residues. V was trimmed by 1 base and J by 1 base, leaving 8 bases between them. In nucleotides, the CDR3 is TGTGCCAGCAGCTTAGGAGATCAATCCTACGAGCAGTACTTC. Amino acid sequence: CASSLGDQSYEQYF. The full variable domain, its missing parts supplied by reference TRBV11-2 and TRBJ2-7, is EAGVAQSPRYKIIEKRQSVAFWCNPISGHATLYWYQQILGQGPKLLIQFQNNGVVDDSQLPKDRFSAERLKGVDSTLKIQPAKLEDSAVYLCASSLGDQSYEQYFGPGTRLTVT.

CDR3: CASSYGTGGAYGYTF. The CDR3 DNA follows: TGTGCCAGCAGTTACGGGACAGGGGGCGCGTATGGCTACACCTTC. The chain has TRBV6-5 and TRBJ1-2; 12 bases align to TRBD1. Looked up from germline, CDR1 is MNHEY and CDR2 is SVGAGI. V shed 2 bases and J 5 bases; nucleotides not matched to a gene: 3. This CDR3 comprises 15 residues.